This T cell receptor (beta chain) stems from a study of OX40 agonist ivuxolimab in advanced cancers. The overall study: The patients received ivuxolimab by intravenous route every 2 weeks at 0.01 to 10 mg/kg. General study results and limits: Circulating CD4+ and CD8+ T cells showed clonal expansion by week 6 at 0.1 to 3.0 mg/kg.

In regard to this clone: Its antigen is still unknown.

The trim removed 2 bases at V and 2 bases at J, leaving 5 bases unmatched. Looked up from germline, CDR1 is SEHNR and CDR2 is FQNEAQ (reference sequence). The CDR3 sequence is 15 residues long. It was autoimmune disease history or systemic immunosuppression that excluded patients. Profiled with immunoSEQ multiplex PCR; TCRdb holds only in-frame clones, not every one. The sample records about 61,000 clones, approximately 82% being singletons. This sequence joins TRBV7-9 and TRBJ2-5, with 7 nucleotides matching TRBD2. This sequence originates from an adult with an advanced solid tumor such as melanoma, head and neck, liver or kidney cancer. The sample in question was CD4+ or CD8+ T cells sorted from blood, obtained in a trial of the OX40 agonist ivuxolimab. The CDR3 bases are TGTGCCAGCAGCTTATTCCTAGCGGCTCAAGAGACCCAGTACTTC. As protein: CASSLFLAAQETQYF. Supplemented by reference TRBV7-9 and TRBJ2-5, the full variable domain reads DTGVSQNPRHKITKRGQNVTFRCDPISEHNRLYWYRQTLGQGPEFLTYFQNEAQLEKSRLLSDRFSAERPKGSFSTLEIQRTEQGDSAMYLCASSLFLAAQETQYFGPGTRLLVL.